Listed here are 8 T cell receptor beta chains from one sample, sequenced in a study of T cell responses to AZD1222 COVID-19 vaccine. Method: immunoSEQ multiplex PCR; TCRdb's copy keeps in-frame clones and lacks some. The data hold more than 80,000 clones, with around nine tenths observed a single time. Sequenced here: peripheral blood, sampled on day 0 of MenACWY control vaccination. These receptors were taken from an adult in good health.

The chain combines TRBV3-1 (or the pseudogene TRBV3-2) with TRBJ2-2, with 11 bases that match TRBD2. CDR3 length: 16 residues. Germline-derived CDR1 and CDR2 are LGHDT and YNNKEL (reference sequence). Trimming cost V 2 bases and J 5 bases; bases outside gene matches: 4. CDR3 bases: TGTGCCAGCAGCCAACGACTAGCGGGGCTAACCGGGGAGCTGTTTTTT. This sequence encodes CASSQRLAGLTGELFF.

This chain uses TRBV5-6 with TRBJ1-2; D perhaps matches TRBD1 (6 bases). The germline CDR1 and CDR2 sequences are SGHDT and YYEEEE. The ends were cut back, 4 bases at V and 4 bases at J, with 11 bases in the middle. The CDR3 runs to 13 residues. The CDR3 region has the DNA TGTGCCAGCAGCCCTACAGGGATCTATGGCTACACCTTC. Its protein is CASSPTGIYGYTF. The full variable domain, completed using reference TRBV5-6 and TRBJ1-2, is DAGVTQSPTHLIKTRGQQVTLRCSPKSGHDTVSWYQQALGQGPQFIFQYYEEEERQRGNFPDRFSGHQFPNYSSELNVNALLLGDSALYLCASSPTGIYGYTFGSGTRLTVV.

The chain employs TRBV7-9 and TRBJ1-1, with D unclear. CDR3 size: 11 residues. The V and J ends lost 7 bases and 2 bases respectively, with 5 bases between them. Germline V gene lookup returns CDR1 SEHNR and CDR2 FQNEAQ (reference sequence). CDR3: CASIVNTEAFF. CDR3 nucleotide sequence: TGTGCCAGCATCGTTAACACTGAAGCTTTCTTT.

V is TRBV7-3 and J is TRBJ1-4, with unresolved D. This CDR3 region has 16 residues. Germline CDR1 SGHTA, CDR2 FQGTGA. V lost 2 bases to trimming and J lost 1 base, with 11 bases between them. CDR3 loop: CASSLVRSGTNEKLFF. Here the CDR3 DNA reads TGTGCCAGCAGCTTAGTTCGGAGTGGAACTAATGAAAAACTGTTTTTT.

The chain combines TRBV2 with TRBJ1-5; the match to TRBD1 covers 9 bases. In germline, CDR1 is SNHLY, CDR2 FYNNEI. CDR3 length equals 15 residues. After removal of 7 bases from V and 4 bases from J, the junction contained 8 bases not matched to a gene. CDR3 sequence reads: CASTAQGASNQPQHF. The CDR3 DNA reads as TGTGCCAGCACCGCACAGGGGGCTTCAAATCAGCCCCAGCATTTT.

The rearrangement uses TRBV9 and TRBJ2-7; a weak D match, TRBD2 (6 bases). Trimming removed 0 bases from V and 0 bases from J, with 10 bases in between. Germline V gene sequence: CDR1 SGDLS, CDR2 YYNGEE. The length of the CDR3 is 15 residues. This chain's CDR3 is CASSVGGAVSYEQYF. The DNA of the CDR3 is TGTGCCAGCAGCGTAGGCGGGGCAGTCTCCTACGAGCAGTACTTC.

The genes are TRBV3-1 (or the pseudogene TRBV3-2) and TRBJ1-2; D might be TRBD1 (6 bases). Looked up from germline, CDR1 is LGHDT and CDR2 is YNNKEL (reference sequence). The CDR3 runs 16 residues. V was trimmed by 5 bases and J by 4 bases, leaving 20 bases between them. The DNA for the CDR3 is TGTGCCAGCAGCACCCTTTTGGGGGGCGTGGGCTATGGCTACACCTTC. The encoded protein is CASSTLLGGVGYGYTF.

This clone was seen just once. CDR3 region: CASSKRSGQGARSPLHF. In DNA, the CDR3 is TGTGCCAGCAGCAAGAGGTCGGGACAGGGGGCACGATCACCCCTCCACTTT. The gene calls are TRBV9 and TRBJ1-6, with TRBD1 matching 12 bases. The CDR3 totals 17 residues. Trimming took 4 bases from V and 10 from J; bases not matched to a gene: 12. Germline V CDR1 and CDR2: SGDLS, YYNGEE.